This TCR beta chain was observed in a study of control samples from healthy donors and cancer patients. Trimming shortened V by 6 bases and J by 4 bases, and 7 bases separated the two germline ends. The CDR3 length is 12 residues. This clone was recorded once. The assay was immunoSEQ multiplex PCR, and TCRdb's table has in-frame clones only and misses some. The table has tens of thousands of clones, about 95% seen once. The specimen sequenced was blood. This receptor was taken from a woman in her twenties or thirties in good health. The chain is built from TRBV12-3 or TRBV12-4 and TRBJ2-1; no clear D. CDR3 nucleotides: TGTGCCAGCAGACACTCTTACAATGAGCAGTTCTTC. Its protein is CASRHSYNEQFF.